This is a list of T cell receptor beta chains from one sample in a study of patients and donors after allogeneic stem cell transplantation. TCRdb independently ran MiXCR on the RT-PCR reads; one entry per CDR3 protein. The sample contains about a million distinct CDR3 sequences, over 15% of which appear only once. The sample comprised blood, either unsorted or a sorted T cell fraction (not recorded which). These receptors were collected from a human donor who was either an allogeneic HSCT recipient or a stem cell or donor lymphocyte infusion donor (not recorded which). It is not recorded whose cells these are; they may come from a transplant donor. Both conserved end residues are part of each CDR3. The D gene is left open where the match is weak. Not all rows give a size; the values are once, few, many and, for expanded clones, a class.

j_gene,v_gene,abundance,d_gene,CDR3aa,CDR3nt
TRBJ1-1,TRBV20-1,few,NA,CSARGAGEDTEAFF,TGCAGTGCTAGAGGTGCAGGGGAGGATACTGAAGCTTTCTTT
TRBJ2-3,TRBV10-3,many,NA,CAISERETPTQYF,TGTGCCATCAGTGAAAGGGAGACCCCAACGCAGTATTTT
TRBJ2-1,TRBV29-1,NA,TRBD2,CSVQGTSGRRPQFF,TGCAGCGTTCAAGGGACTAGCGGGAGGCGCCCTCAGTTCTTC
TRBJ2-7,TRBV12-3/TRBV12-4,few,TRBD1,CASSHRQGHYEQYF,TGTGCCAGCAGCCATCGACAGGGCCACTACGAGCAGTACTTC
TRBJ2-3,TRBV4-3,NA,NA,CASSQDLTASDTQYF,TGCGCCAGCAGCCAAGATTTGACAGCCTCAGATACGCAGTATTTT
TRBJ1-1,TRBV11-2,few,NA,CASSLATRTEAFF,TGTGCCAGCAGCTTGGCTACAAGGACTGAAGCTTTCTTT
TRBJ1-4,TRBV5-1,few,TRBD1,CASSSRQGIGEKLFF,TGCGCCAGCAGCTCGCGACAGGGTATTGGTGAAAAACTGTTTTTT
TRBJ2-5,TRBV7-9,few,TRBD2,CASQRPWGTTRQETQYF,TGTGCCAGTCAACGCCCGTGGGGGACTACCAGACAAGAGACCCAGTACTTC
TRBJ2-2,TRBV5-1,NA,TRBD2,CASKGEREPGELFF,TGCGCCAGCAAGGGCGAGCGGGAGCCCGGGGAGCTGTTTTTT
TRBJ1-1,TRBV24-1,NA,NA,CATSDRVNTEAFF,TGTGCCACCAGTGACCGGGTGAACACTGAAGCTTTCTTT
TRBJ2-1,TRBV20-1,NA,TRBD2,CSASPAGGPWRFF,TGCAGTGCTAGCCCAGCGGGGGGCCCCTGGCGGTTCTTC
TRBJ1-3,TRBV9,NA,NA,CASSAYRDIGSGNTIYF,TGTGCCAGCAGCGCATACCGGGACATCGGCTCTGGAAACACCATATATTTT
TRBJ1-5,TRBV12-3/TRBV12-4,few,NA,CASSLAGHHNQPQHF,TGTGCCAGCAGTTTAGCTGGTCATCATAATCAGCCCCAGCATTTT
TRBJ1-6,TRBV6-5,NA,TRBD1,CASSYSRRRDRKINSPLHF,TGTGCCAGCAGTTACTCGAGGAGGCGGGACAGGAAGATTAATTCACCCCTCCACTTT
TRBJ2-5,TRBV29-1,NA,NA,CSVEGDIQETQYF,TGCAGCGTTGAAGGGGACATCCAAGAGACCCAGTACTTC
TRBJ2-1,TRBV10-3,few,TRBD2,CAIRVTSGSSYNEQFF,TGTGCCATCAGAGTGACTAGCGGGAGCTCCTACAATGAGCAGTTCTTC